The 32 T cell receptor beta chains presented below share a single source sample, sequenced in a study of T cell repertoires in cytomegalovirus infection. One entry per CDR3 protein results from TCRdb running MiXCR on the reads. The sample yields about 490,000 distinct CDR3 sequences, approximately 10% seen once. Sequencing was carried out using PBMCs. These receptors were taken from a human donor in good health (CMV status not recorded). Some clones in this sample may be carry-over from other donors' samples.

This clonotype came up many times. CDR3 sequence (DNA): TGTGCCAGCAGCCACGGACAGCCAGATAACTATGGCTACACCTTC. It translates to CASSHGQPDNYGYTF. J is TRBJ1-2 and V is TRBV11-2, with D perhaps TRBD1 (6 bases). The CDR3 contains 15 residues. Trimming cost V 5 bases and J 1 base, with 14 bases left between them. Germline V gives CDR1 SGHAT, CDR2 FQNNGV.

This clonotype was seen ten or more times. The rearrangement joins TRBV7-9 to TRBJ1-4; 9 bases fit TRBD1. This CDR3 has 20 amino acids. CDR1 is SEHNR, CDR2 FQNEAQ, per germline (reference sequence). V dropped 2 bases and J dropped 8; count of bases not matched to a gene: 21. In nucleotides, the CDR3 is TGTGCCAGCAGCTTATGGAGCCCGGGACAGGGAGGAAGAGAGGGGGAAAAACTGTTTTTT. It is translated as CASSLWSPGQGGREGEKLFF.

This clonotype was found many times. The genes are TRBV5-6 and TRBJ1-5, with D possibly matching TRBD1 (5 bases). V was trimmed by 0 bases and J by 0 bases, leaving 10 bases between them. CDR1 SGHDT and CDR2 YYEEEE come from the germline V gene. This CDR3 contains 16 residues. This CDR3 is CASSLGQLYSNQPQHF. The CDR3 nucleotides are TGTGCCAGCAGCTTGGGACAGCTTTATAGCAATCAGCCCCAGCATTTT.

This clonotype was recorded many times. The V call is TRBV7-8, the J call TRBJ2-5, with 7 bases fitting TRBD1. The ends lost 3 bases at V and 3 bases at J; junction bases unmatched: 10. CDR1 SGHVS and CDR2 FQNEAQ come from the germline V gene. The CDR3 sequence is 16 residues long. CDR3 sequence (DNA): TGTGCCAGCAGCTTCCACCCGGGACAGAAAGAAGAGACCCAGTACTTC. Its protein product is CASSFHPGQKEETQYF.

This clonotype was picked up many times. This sequence joins TRBV19 and TRBJ1-2; TRBD1 agrees at 9 bases. V trimming: 6 bases; J trimming: 6 bases; junction bases outside the gene matches: 11. This CDR3 is built from 15 residues. Germline CDR1 is LNHDA and CDR2 is SQIVND (reference sequence). The CDR3 here is CASRLTGQGKDGYTF. The CDR3 DNA is TGTGCCAGTAGGCTAACGGGACAGGGTAAGGATGGCTACACCTTC. Together with reference TRBV19 and TRBJ1-2, the CDR3 gives the full variable domain: DGGITQSPKYLFRKEGQNVTLSCEQNLNHDAMYWYRQDPGQGLRLIYYSQIVNDFQKGDIAEGYSVSREKKESFPLTVTSAQKNPTAFYLCASRLTGQGKDGYTFGSGTRLTVV.

This clonotype occurred many times. The rearrangement uses TRBV11-3 and TRBJ2-2; 8 bases line up with TRBD1. V was clipped by 3 bases and J by 1 base; unmatched bases: 7. Germline CDR1 SGHNT, CDR2 YENEEA. The CDR3 covers 17 residues. The CDR3 spells CASSLSWDRKNTGELFF. Written as DNA, the CDR3 is TGTGCCAGCAGCTTGTCCTGGGACAGGAAGAACACCGGGGAGCTGTTTTTT.

The rearrangement links TRBV20-1 to TRBJ1-5; D is unresolved. CDR1 is DFQATT, CDR2 SNEGSKA, per germline (reference sequence). V was trimmed by 7 bases and J by 0 bases, leaving 10 bases between them. This CDR3 comprises 13 residues. The CDR3 region has the DNA TGCAGTGTGGCGACCCGTAGCAATCAGCCCCAGCATTTT. It codes for CSVATRSNQPQHF.

This clonotype was seen many times. Here the CDR3 DNA reads TGTGCCAGCAGTTTGGGGGCAGGTCGCTACACAGCTAACTATGGCTACACCTTC. It is translated as CASSLGAGRYTANYGYTF. The rearrangement links TRBV12-3 or TRBV12-4 to TRBJ1-2, with D tentatively TRBD1 (6 bases). This CDR3 contains 18 residues. Deletions cut 3 bases from V and 0 bases from J, with 20 bases between.

This clonotype has just a few counts. V gene TRBV20-1 combines with J gene TRBJ2-7; D not resolved. Trimming shortened V by 3 bases and J by 4 bases, and 10 bases separated the two germline ends. The germline CDR1 and CDR2 sequences are DFQATT and SNEGSKA (reference sequence). The CDR3 runs to 12 residues. CDR3 in amino acids: CSASVGGYEQYF. The CDR3, as DNA: TGCAGTGCTAGTGTGGGCGGATACGAGCAGTACTTC.

Comments on this clonotype: This may stem from a read error, because a much larger clone lies one nucleotide away. The chain has TRBV28 and TRBJ2-5, with TRBD1 matching 7 bases. Germline CDR1 MDHEN, CDR2 SYDVKM. V lost 3 bases and J lost 5; bases outside the gene matches: 9. There are 15 residues in the CDR3. CDR3 loop: CASSFATGSAETQYF. The CDR3 DNA is TGTGCCAGCAGTTTCGCGACAGGGAGCGCCGAGACCCAGTACTTC.

Many counts were recorded for this clonotype. J is TRBJ2-3 and V is TRBV29-1; 10 nucleotides align to TRBD2. The length of the CDR3 is 18 residues. Germline V gene data show CDR1 as SQVTM and CDR2 as ANQGSEA. The trim removed 6 bases at V and 1 base at J, leaving 16 bases unmatched. The CDR3 DNA reads as TGCAGCGTCGGCGGGGGAGCGGGAGGGCCAATTGGCACAGATACGCAGTATTTT. The encoded protein is CSVGGGAGGPIGTDTQYF.

This clonotype was seen many times. The chain recombines TRBV7-2 with TRBJ2-1, with TRBD2 identical over 9 bases. This CDR3 contains 16 residues. V lost 1 base and J lost 4; bases outside the gene matches: 5. Germline CDR1 reads SGHTA; CDR2 reads FQGNSA. CDR3 coding DNA: TGTGCCAGCAGCTTAGTTTCTAGCGGGGAATACAATGAGCAGTTCTTC. Translating gives CASSLVSSGEYNEQFF.

This clonotype was seen a single time. A much bigger clone sits one base away, suggesting this may be a read error. The chain is built from TRBV7-6 and TRBJ2-7; 7 nucleotides align to TRBD1. With V trimmed by 3 bases and J by 4 bases, 12 bases remained unmatched. The germline CDR1 and CDR2 sequences are SGHVS and FNYEAQ. This CDR3 contains 16 residues. The DNA for the CDR3 is TGTGCCAGCAGCTTGGGTACCACAGGGGTACCTTACGAGCAGTACTTC. It encodes CASSLGTTGVPYEQYF. The full variable domain, completed using reference TRBV7-6 and TRBJ2-7, is GAGVSQSPRYKVTKRGQDVALRCDPISGHVSLYWYRQALGQGPEFLTYFNYEAQQDKSGLPNDRFSAERPEGSISTLTIQRTEQRDSAMYRCASSLGTTGVPYEQYFGPGTRLTVT.

Only a few counts were recorded for this clonotype. This sequence joins TRBV12-3 or TRBV12-4 and TRBJ2-7, with D tentatively TRBD2 (6 bases). The CDR3 extends over 15 amino acids. The V end lost 3 bases, the J end lost 4 bases, and 16 bases lay between the germline ends. The CDR3 is CASSLEGTLRYEQYF. CDR3 coding DNA: TGTGCCAGCAGTTTGGAAGGGACTTTACGTTACGAGCAGTACTTC.

V gene TRBV29-1 combines with J gene TRBJ2-5; 7 nucleotides line up with TRBD1. This CDR3 contains 14 residues. CDR1 is SQVTM, CDR2 ANQGSEA, per germline. With V trimmed by 5 bases and J by 10 bases, 16 bases remained unmatched. Here the CDR3 DNA reads TGCAGCGTTTTGGGACAGCAGAACCCAAGTGACCAGTACTTC. It codes for CSVLGQQNPSDQYF.

This clonotype has ten or more counts. The chain combines TRBV11-3 with TRBJ2-2, with 7 bases fitting TRBD1. Germline CDR1 and CDR2: SGHNT and YENEEA. The length of the CDR3 is 15 residues. Germline trimming cut 1 base from V and 7 bases from J; bases unmatched to any gene: 6. DNA for the CDR3: TGTGCCAGCAGCTTAGGCAAGACAGGGAACGGGGAGCTGTTTTTT. It yields the protein CASSLGKTGNGELFF.

The chain uses TRBV27 and TRBJ2-2; D not resolved. This CDR3 region has 16 residues. Germline V gene data show CDR1 as MNHEY and CDR2 as SMNVEV (reference sequence). V gave up 6 bases and J gave up 7 bases, with 21 bases separating them. This CDR3 is CASSLYRDPYGGELFF. The CDR3 DNA is TGTGCCAGCAGCCTTTATAGAGACCCGTACGGCGGGGAGCTGTTTTTT.

This clonotype was detected ten times or more. CDR3 amino acids: CASRHGGIRQETQYF. DNA of the CDR3: TGTGCCAGCAGGCACGGAGGGATACGGCAAGAGACCCAGTACTTC. The chain links TRBV6-2 or TRBV6-3 to TRBJ2-5, with D perhaps matching TRBD2 (6 bases). The CDR3 totals 15 residues. With 6 bases removed from V and 2 bases from J, the gap between germline ends came to 16 bases. The V gene's germline CDR1 is MNHEY and CDR2 SVGEGT.

The table lists this clonotype with many counts. This sequence joins TRBV14 and TRBJ2-7, with a possible D match to TRBD2 (6 bases). The germline gives CDR1 SGHDN, CDR2 FVKESK. Trimming pared 0 bases from V and 3 bases from J, leaving 15 bases between. The CDR3 length is 16 residues. The CDR3 nucleotides read TGTGCCAGCAGCCAAGATCCCGGCGGGGCAAACTACGAGCAGTACTTC. It translates to CASSQDPGGANYEQYF.

At least ten counts were recorded for this clonotype. The gene calls are TRBV6-6 and TRBJ2-7; 9 bases align to TRBD1. With 6 bases clipped from V and 0 bases from J, the junction kept 9 bases outside the gene matches. CDR3 size: 16 residues. The germline gives CDR1 MNHNY, CDR2 SVGAGI (reference sequence). The CDR3 here is CASRFGLGQGSYEQYF. CDR3 nucleotides: TGTGCCAGCAGATTCGGGTTGGGACAGGGCTCCTACGAGCAGTACTTC.

This clonotype has ten or more counts. The rearrangement joins TRBV12-3 or TRBV12-4 to TRBJ1-1; 8 bases map to TRBD1. CDR3 size: 15 residues. V dropped 6 bases and J dropped 4; count of bases not matched to a gene: 10. CDR3 DNA sequence: TGTGCCAGCAGCACCACGACAGGGGCGGTCACTGAAGCTTTCTTT. Translation gives CASSTTTGAVTEAFF.

This clonotype was seen many times. V is TRBV5-4 and J is TRBJ1-2, with 10 bases fitting TRBD1. This CDR3 has 15 amino acids. The V and J ends lost 4 bases and 2 bases, in that order; junction bases with no gene match: 5. Germline V CDR1 and CDR2: SGHNT, YYREEE (reference sequence). CDR3 sequence: CASSRLDRGNYGYTF. The CDR3 DNA sequence: TGTGCCAGCAGCCGCTTGGACAGGGGGAACTATGGCTACACCTTC.

The chain employs TRBV28 and TRBJ2-3; 9 positions match TRBD2. Germline-derived CDR1 and CDR2 are MDHEN and SYDVKM. V shed 5 bases, J shed 5 bases, and the junction held 5 bases outside the gene matches. The CDR3 is 14 residues long. CDR3 region: CASSRRAGGDTQYF. CDR3 nucleotide sequence: TGTGCCAGCAGTCGCAGAGCGGGAGGAGATACGCAGTATTTT.

This clonotype appeared many times. The chain carries TRBV20-1 and TRBJ2-7; D remains ambiguous. Trimming took off 3 bases at V and 3 bases at J, with 6 bases between the two ends. Looked up from germline, CDR1 is DFQATT and CDR2 is SNEGSKA (reference sequence). The CDR3 extends over 11 amino acids. In DNA form, the CDR3 reads TGCAGTGCTAGTGGGGTCTACGAGCAGTACTTC. This encodes CSASGVYEQYF.

This clonotype turned up a few times. This chain uses TRBV4-2 with TRBJ2-7; D is ambiguous. The CDR3 extends over 13 amino acids. Germline lookup yields CDR1 LGHNA and CDR2 YNFKEQ. V lost 4 bases and J lost 4, with 11 bases in between. The CDR3 DNA follows: TGTGCCAGCAGCCCCCCAAGGAGTTACGAGCAGTACTTC. Residues: CASSPPRSYEQYF.

The V gene is TRBV6-2 or TRBV6-3, the J gene TRBJ1-5, with D unresolved. CDR3 length: 14 amino acids. Looked up from germline, CDR1 is MNHEY and CDR2 is SVGEGT. Trimming removed 6 bases at V and 5 bases at J, with 14 bases between. The CDR3 protein is CASSPTDGYQPQHF. DNA for the CDR3: TGTGCCAGCAGCCCGACGGACGGCTATCAGCCCCAGCATTTT.

The sample holds a few counts of this clonotype. The V call is TRBV2, the J call TRBJ1-5; a weak D match, TRBD1 (5 bases). The CDR3 extends over 13 amino acids. The germline V gene has CDR1 SNHLY and CDR2 FYNNEI. V was shortened by 5 bases and J by 5 bases, with 10 bases between the two germline ends. The CDR3 region is CASSWDQHQPQHF. In nucleotides, the CDR3 is TGTGCCAGCAGTTGGGACCAGCATCAGCCCCAGCATTTT.

Ten or more counts support this clonotype. The chain uses TRBV7-6 and TRBJ1-4; D remains ambiguous. Looked up from germline, CDR1 is SGHVS and CDR2 is FNYEAQ. This CDR3 contains 16 residues. Trimming removed 7 bases from V and 0 bases from J, with 15 bases in between. The CDR3 reads CASIAREASTNEKLFF. The DNA of the CDR3 is TGTGCCAGCATTGCCCGTGAGGCCTCAACTAATGAAAAACTGTTTTTT.

In its sample, this clonotype was seen many times. One end of the junction fails to match germline, which may point to a read error. The chain links TRBV7-7 to TRBJ2-3; D is ambiguous. The CDR3 runs to 14 residues. Germline V gives CDR1 SSHAT, CDR2 FNYEAQ (reference sequence). In DNA, the CDR3 is TGTGCTAGCAGCCGGGCATATGGCACAGATACGCAGTATTTT. Translating it yields CASSRAYGTDTQYF.

A word on this clonotype: The junction differs from germline at one of its ends, possibly a read error. The chain combines TRBV2 with TRBJ2-5; D perhaps matches TRBD2 (6 bases). The CDR3 consists of 13 residues. Germline V gives CDR1 SNHLY, CDR2 FYNNEI. As DNA, the CDR3 is TGTGCCAGCAGTACAGACAGTCGCGGGACCCTGTACTTC. It translates to CASSTDSRGTLYF.

This clonotype came up a few times. The V call is TRBV27, the J call TRBJ2-5; D is uncertain. CDR3 length equals 16 residues. V was trimmed by 5 bases and J by 5 bases, leaving 21 bases between them. The V gene's germline CDR1 is MNHEY and CDR2 SMNVEV (reference sequence). CDR3 DNA: TGTGCCAGCAGTCAACTACCCGGGCCGTCGCGGGAGACCCAGTACTTC. Residues: CASSQLPGPSRETQYF.

This clonotype came up many times. The chain employs TRBV6-1 and TRBJ2-1; 9 bases are a match to TRBD1. V was pared by 3 bases and J by 5 bases, with 2 bases of the junction left unmatched. The CDR3 has 14 amino acids. Per the germline V gene, CDR1 is MNHNS and CDR2 is SASEGT. The CDR3 region is CASSDRDRDNEQFF. The CDR3 DNA follows: TGTGCCAGCAGTGACCGGGACAGGGACAATGAGCAGTTCTTC.